This T cell receptor beta chain came from a study of neoadjuvant anti-PD-1 for oral cavity cancer. Study context: Non-progressing patients received a fourth nivolumab dose near day 43, then surgery on days 50-56.

The data were produced by immunoSEQ multiplex PCR, yet TCRdb's version contains in-frame clones alone and is incomplete. The sample holds 15,000 or so clones, 55% to 85% seen once. Germline V CDR1 and CDR2: MNHEY, SMNVEV (reference sequence). V gave up 4 bases and J gave up 6 bases; unmatched junction bases: 11. This CDR3 is 17 amino acids long. The chain recombines TRBV27 with TRBJ2-1; 11 bases agree with TRBD2. The specimen was PBMCs, collected before nivolumab (anti-PD-1) treatment. The TCR was taken from a person between 40 and 85 years old with oral cavity squamous cell carcinoma. CDR3 bases: TGTGCCAGCAGTTCAGTTCCCCCGGGACTAGCGGTCAATGAGCAGTTCTTC. Translation gives CASSSVPPGLAVNEQFF.